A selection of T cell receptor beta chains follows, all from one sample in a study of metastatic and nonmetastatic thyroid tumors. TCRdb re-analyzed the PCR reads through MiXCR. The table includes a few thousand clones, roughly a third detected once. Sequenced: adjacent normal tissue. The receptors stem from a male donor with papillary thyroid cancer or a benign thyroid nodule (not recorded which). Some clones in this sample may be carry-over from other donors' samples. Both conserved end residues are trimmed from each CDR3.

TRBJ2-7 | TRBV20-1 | SAANTDGYEQY
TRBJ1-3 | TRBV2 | ARNTGDSGNTIY
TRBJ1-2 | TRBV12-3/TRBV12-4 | ASSPGTGYT
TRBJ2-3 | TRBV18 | ASSRDYLSTDTQY
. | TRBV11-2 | ASSGGTSSNDEQF
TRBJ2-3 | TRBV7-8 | ASSPRPGLAGGPGDTQY
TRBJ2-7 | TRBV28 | ASSLNRGIYEQY
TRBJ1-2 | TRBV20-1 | SAPRTGFDYGYT
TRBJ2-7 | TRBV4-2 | ASSQDREIPWDEQY
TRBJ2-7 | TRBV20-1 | SAMVSGGEELNEQY
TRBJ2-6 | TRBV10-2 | AIMNTTVNLSGANVLT
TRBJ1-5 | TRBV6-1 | ASSVRTDQPQH
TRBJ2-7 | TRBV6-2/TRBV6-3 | ASSYGREREQY
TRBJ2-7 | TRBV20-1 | SARPSDPYEQY
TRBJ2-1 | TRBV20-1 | SARDFNSYNEQF
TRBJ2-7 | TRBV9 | ASSVDEFPYEQY
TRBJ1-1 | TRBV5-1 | ASADRGRSTEAF
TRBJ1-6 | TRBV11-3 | ASSLHRNSPLH
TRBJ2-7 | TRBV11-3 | ASSLVFPSSGSSYEQY
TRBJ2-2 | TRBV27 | ASSLSQGRLAGNTGELF
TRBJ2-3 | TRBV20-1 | SAISGASTDTQY
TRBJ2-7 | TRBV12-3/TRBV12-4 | ASSLALAGVYEQY
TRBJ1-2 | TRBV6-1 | ASGPVTGGVDGYT
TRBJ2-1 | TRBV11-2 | ASSEGPRLGRIYNEQF
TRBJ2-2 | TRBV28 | ASSISGQNTGELF
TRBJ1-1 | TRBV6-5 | ASSSWTANTEAF
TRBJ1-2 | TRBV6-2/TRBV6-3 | ASSYTPGRGYT
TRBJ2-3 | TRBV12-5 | ASGSGDTQY
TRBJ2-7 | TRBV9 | ASSYRRDSYEQY
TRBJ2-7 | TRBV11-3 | ASSFTGHEQY
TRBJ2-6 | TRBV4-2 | ASSHDRRDRGGSGANVLT
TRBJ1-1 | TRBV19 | ASLVVGARTEAF
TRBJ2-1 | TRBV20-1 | SARATSGDYNEQF
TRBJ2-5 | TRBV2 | ASMGSETQY
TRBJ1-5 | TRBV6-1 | ASRDRVNQPQH
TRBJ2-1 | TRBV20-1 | SSQTTDRGSSYNEQF
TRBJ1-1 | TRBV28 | ASSLRPLNTEAF
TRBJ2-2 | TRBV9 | ASSVGGGANTGELF
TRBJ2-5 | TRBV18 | ASSPWQEETQY
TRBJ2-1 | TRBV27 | ASSLDGNEQF
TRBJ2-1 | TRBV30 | AWSSGLGGSYNEQF
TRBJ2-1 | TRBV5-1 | ASSSSRSSYNEQF
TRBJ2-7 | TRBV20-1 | SARGFADEQY
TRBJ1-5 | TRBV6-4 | ASRDSRYQPQH
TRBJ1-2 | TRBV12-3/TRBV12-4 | ASSAGGAMNYGYT
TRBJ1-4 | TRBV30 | AWSFASNEKLF
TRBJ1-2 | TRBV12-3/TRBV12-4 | ASSLSPYGYT
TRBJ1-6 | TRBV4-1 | ASSQDQGMMSPLH